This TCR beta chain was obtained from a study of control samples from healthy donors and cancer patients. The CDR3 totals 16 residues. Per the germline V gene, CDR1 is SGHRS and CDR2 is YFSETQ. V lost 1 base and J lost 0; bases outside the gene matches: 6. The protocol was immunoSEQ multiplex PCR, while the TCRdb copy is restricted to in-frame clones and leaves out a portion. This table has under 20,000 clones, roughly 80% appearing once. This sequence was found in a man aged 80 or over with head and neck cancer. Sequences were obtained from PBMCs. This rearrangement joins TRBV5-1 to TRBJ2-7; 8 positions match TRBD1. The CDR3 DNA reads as TGCGCCAGCAGCTTGTTCTCGACAGGGGACTCCTACGAGCAGTACTTC. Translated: CASSLFSTGDSYEQYF.